A single sample gave rise to the 32 T cell receptor beta chains below, sequenced in a study of blood T cell repertoires in COVID-19 (dated by TCRdb to 2019 to 2021). Receptor libraries were prepared by the immunoSEQ multiplex PCR assay. Drawn from immuneACCESS, this table holds only the in-frame rearrangements with V and J called that TCRdb kept. Clones are partly lost; checked studies trace under half to an unresolved V gene and leave the rest unexplained. This sample lists about 290,000 clones; 85% to 90% were detected once. The leading ten clones occupy 4.6% of the sample. Sequences were obtained from peripheral blood. The receptors were gathered from a man aged 35 to 55 with acute or convalescent COVID-19.

The chain carries TRBV9 and TRBJ1-1; 9 nucleotides match TRBD1. The CDR3 length is 16 residues. Per germline, CDR1 SGDLS and CDR2 YYNGEE. V lost 3 bases to trimming and J lost 1 base; unmatched junction nucleotides: 7. The DNA of the CDR3 is TGTGCCAGCAGCGCTGGTTGGGGACAGGGGAACACTGAAGCTTTCTTT. Amino acid sequence: CASSAGWGQGNTEAFF.

This sequence joins TRBV3-1 (or the pseudogene TRBV3-2) and TRBJ2-3; 11 nucleotides agree with TRBD2. The V segment lost 4 bases and the J segment 0 bases; nucleotides outside the gene matches: 0. This CDR3 is 15 amino acids long. Germline V gene sequence: CDR1 LGHDT, CDR2 YNNKEL (reference sequence). This CDR3 is CASSLAGGSTDTQYF. The CDR3 DNA reads as TGTGCCAGCAGCCTAGCGGGGGGGAGCACAGATACGCAGTATTTT.

The gene calls are TRBV6-1 and TRBJ2-3; possible D gene TRBD1, 6 bases. Looked up from germline, CDR1 is MNHNS and CDR2 is SASEGT. The CDR3 spans 14 residues. V was cut by 1 base and J by 4 bases, with 9 bases left in between. Here the CDR3 reads CASSEDRAADTQYF. The CDR3 region has the DNA TGTGCCAGCAGTGAAGACAGGGCGGCAGATACGCAGTATTTT.

The chain recombines TRBV4-1 with TRBJ2-1; D is perhaps TRBD1 (6 bases). CDR3 length: 15 residues. V was cut by 0 bases and J by 5 bases, with 11 bases left in between. Germline assignment: CDR1 MGHRA and CDR2 YSYEKL. For the CDR3, the DNA is TGCGCCAGCAGCCAAGAGGGGGCAGGTGACAATGAGCAGTTCTTC. Its protein is CASSQEGAGDNEQFF.

This sequence joins TRBV4-2 and TRBJ2-2; 7 bases map to TRBD1. The CDR3 is made up of 15 amino acids. Trimming cost V 3 bases and J 3 bases; bases outside gene matches: 4. Germline V gives CDR1 LGHNA, CDR2 YNFKEQ. CDR3: CASSHLTGDTGELFF. For the CDR3, the DNA is TGTGCCAGCAGCCACCTCACAGGGGACACCGGGGAGCTGTTTTTT.

The chain couples TRBV20-1 to TRBJ1-1; D might be TRBD1 (5 bases). The germline V and J ends were trimmed by 3 bases and 11 bases, with 13 bases remaining between them. The CDR3 is 11 residues long. CDR1 DFQATT and CDR2 SNEGSKA come from the germline V gene (reference sequence). For the CDR3, the DNA is TGCAGTGCTAGGGGACCGGGGGAGGCTTTCTTT. Protein product: CSARGPGEAFF.

V is TRBV12-3 or TRBV12-4 and J is TRBJ2-4; the D gene is possibly TRBD2 (6 bases). The CDR3 is 12 amino acids. V was cut by 3 bases and J by 9 bases, with 9 bases left in between. CDR3 amino acids: CASSLRGGIQYF. Written as DNA, the CDR3 is TGTGCCAGCAGTTTGCGGGGCGGCATTCAGTACTTC.

This clone was seen only a few times. The chain has TRBV2 and TRBJ2-7; no clear D. V shed 1 base and J shed 3 bases, with 7 bases lying between them. CDR1 and CDR2 (germline): SNHLY, FYNNEI. The CDR3 spans 13 residues. CDR3 in amino acids: CASSEGTSYEQYF. The DNA for the CDR3 is TGTGCCAGCAGTGAAGGTACAAGCTACGAGCAGTACTTC.

The J gene is TRBJ2-6, the V gene TRBV2; 9 nucleotides line up with TRBD1. Germline values: CDR1 SNHLY, CDR2 FYNNEI. V shed 2 bases, J shed 13 bases, and the junction held 3 bases outside the gene matches. The CDR3 runs to 13 residues. CDR3 amino acids: CASSERTGEVLTF. For the CDR3, the DNA is TGTGCCAGCAGTGAACGGACAGGGGAGGTCCTGACTTTC.

The V call is TRBV5-1, the J call TRBJ2-2; D is ambiguous. The CDR3 runs 16 residues. Germline V gene data show CDR1 as SGHRS and CDR2 as YFSETQ. The V and J ends lost 1 base and 0 bases respectively, with 10 bases between them. DNA of the CDR3: TGCGCCAGCAGCTTGCAGGTCAGGCCGAACACCGGGGAGCTGTTTTTT. Translation gives CASSLQVRPNTGELFF.

This chain connects TRBV5-3 to TRBJ2-7; the match to TRBD1 covers 8 bases. TRBV5-3 is known as an ORF, though its function is uncertain. After removal of 7 bases from V and 2 bases from J, the junction contained 8 bases not matched to a gene. CDR3 size: 14 residues. This CDR3 is CARRLTGATYEQYF. CDR3 DNA sequence: TGTGCCAGACGACTGACAGGGGCCACCTACGAGCAGTACTTC.

The chain is built from TRBV20-1 and TRBJ1-1, with D possibly TRBD1 on 5 matching bases. Trimming stripped 5 bases from V and 5 bases from J, with 9 bases between. In germline, CDR1 is DFQATT, CDR2 SNEGSKA (reference sequence). This CDR3 has 11 residues. This chain's CDR3 is CSAPGRTEAFF. The CDR3 bases are TGCAGTGCTCCAGGGCGGACTGAAGCTTTCTTT.

The genes are TRBV6-6 and TRBJ2-6, with a tentative D call TRBD2 (6 bases). The CDR3 covers 18 residues. The V end was cut by 5 bases, the J end by 0 bases, with 17 bases between. From germline, CDR1 is MNHNY and CDR2 SVGAGI (reference sequence). The CDR3 loop is CASSQFSGSLSGANVLTF. In DNA, the CDR3 is TGTGCCAGCAGTCAATTTTCCGGGAGCCTCTCTGGGGCCAACGTCCTGACTTTC.

This clone was recorded only once. J is TRBJ2-5 and V is TRBV6-5, with D possibly matching TRBD2 (5 bases). The CDR3 totals 15 residues. Germline-derived CDR1 and CDR2 are MNHEY and SVGAGI. With 6 bases removed from V and 5 bases from J, the gap between germline ends came to 19 bases. CDR3 residues: CASRGRQRQTETQYF. Here the CDR3 DNA reads TGTGCCAGCAGGGGGAGACAACGACAAACCGAGACCCAGTACTTC.

This clone was picked up one time. This rearrangement joins TRBV5-1 to TRBJ1-1; 9 positions agree with TRBD1. Germline V gene lookup returns CDR1 SGHRS and CDR2 YFSETQ. V dropped 0 bases and J dropped 1; count of bases not matched to a gene: 4. The CDR3 has 16 residues. CDR3 DNA: TGCGCCAGCAGCTTGGTTTCGGGACAGGGGAACACTGAAGCTTTCTTT. This codes for CASSLVSGQGNTEAFF.

The rearrangement links TRBV24-1 to TRBJ2-5; 9 bases agree with TRBD1. Germline CDR1 KGHDR, CDR2 SFDVKD. V lost 1 base and J lost 0; bases outside the gene matches: 5. This CDR3 region has 17 residues. Here the CDR3 DNA reads TGTGCCACCAGTGATTTTCAAGGGACAGGGTACCAAGAGACCCAGTACTTC. Translation gives CATSDFQGTGYQETQYF.

The sample holds a few counts of this clone. The V call is TRBV6-4, the J call TRBJ2-7; 7 nucleotides match TRBD2. This CDR3 comprises 16 residues. Germline-derived CDR1 and CDR2 are MRHNA and SNTAGT. The trim removed 8 bases at V and 1 base at J, leaving 14 bases unmatched. CDR3 in amino acids: CASSLGRRGLSYEQYF. In DNA, the CDR3 is TGTGCCAGCTCGCTAGGAAGGCGGGGGTTATCCTACGAGCAGTACTTC.

In this sample, this clone turned up once. The V gene is TRBV6-5, the J gene TRBJ2-7; 7 positions match TRBD1. CDR1 is MNHEY and CDR2 is SVGAGI in the germline V gene. The V segment lost 5 bases and the J segment 4 bases; nucleotides outside the gene matches: 11. CDR3 length: 15 amino acids. Here the CDR3 reads CASSLRGQNPYEQYF. In DNA form, the CDR3 reads TGTGCCAGCAGTCTCCGGGGACAGAACCCGTACGAGCAGTACTTC.

This clone was found once. This chain joins TRBV7-6 and TRBJ1-1; 7 bases fit TRBD1. CDR3 length: 16 amino acids. In germline, CDR1 is SGHVS, CDR2 FNYEAQ. Germline trimming cut 2 bases from V and 0 bases from J; bases unmatched to any gene: 6. The CDR3 reads CASSLFQGGMNTEAFF. CDR3 bases: TGTGCCAGCAGCTTATTCCAGGGGGGAATGAACACTGAAGCTTTCTTT.

This chain links TRBV5-5 with TRBJ2-1, with D unclear. The CDR3 has 15 residues. The germline CDR1 and CDR2 sequences are SGHKS and YYEKEE (reference sequence). V lost 2 bases, J lost 0 bases, and 9 bases lay in between. CDR3: CASSFTEASYNEQFF. Written as DNA, the CDR3 is TGTGCCAGCAGCTTTACAGAAGCCTCCTACAATGAGCAGTTCTTC.

The rearrangement uses TRBV11-2 and TRBJ2-7; 7 bases are shared with TRBD1. CDR1 and CDR2 (germline): SGHAT, FQNNGV. This CDR3 region has 14 residues. Trimming at V came to 5 bases and at J to 2 bases, leaving 6 bases not matched to a gene. CDR3 residues: CASSQLQGAYEQYF. In DNA, the CDR3 is TGTGCCAGCAGCCAACTTCAGGGGGCCTACGAGCAGTACTTC.

This rearrangement joins TRBV19 to TRBJ2-2, with TRBD2 matching over 7 bases. Germline lookup yields CDR1 LNHDA and CDR2 SQIVND (reference sequence). V trimming: 5 bases; J trimming: 6 bases; junction bases outside the gene matches: 12. The CDR3 consists of 16 residues. CDR3 sequence (DNA): TGTGCCAGTAGTGTCGGACTAGTGCCTTCGGCCGGGGAGCTGTTTTTT. Amino acids: CASSVGLVPSAGELFF.

This sequence joins TRBV6-5 and TRBJ1-5; D possibly corresponds to TRBD1 (5 bases). Trimming took off 5 bases at V and 11 bases at J, with 22 bases between the two ends. This CDR3 is 15 amino acids long. The germline V gene encodes CDR1 MNHEY and CDR2 SVGAGI. The CDR3 protein is CASSPTQRLQGAQHF. As DNA, the CDR3 is TGTGCCAGCAGTCCTACTCAAAGGCTCCAAGGGGCCCAGCATTTT.

The V gene is TRBV9, the J gene TRBJ2-1; D is unresolved. The CDR3 is 12 amino acids. Germline-derived CDR1 and CDR2 are SGDLS and YYNGEE. Trimming took off 1 base at V and 7 bases at J, with 6 bases between the two ends. The CDR3 bases are TGTGCCAGCAGCGTAAATCAGAATGAGCAGTTCTTC. Translated: CASSVNQNEQFF.

The chain is built from TRBV5-1 and TRBJ2-2; perhaps TRBD1 as D (6 bases). Trimming left V 0 bases short and J 5 bases short, with 11 bases between. The CDR3 runs to 15 residues. Per the germline V gene, CDR1 is SGHRS and CDR2 is YFSETQ. The chain's CDR3 is CASSLVAGTTGELFF. CDR3 bases: TGCGCCAGCAGCTTGGTAGCTGGGACAACCGGGGAGCTGTTTTTT.

This clone was observed a single time. The CDR3 DNA reads TGTGCCAGCAGCGAAAGACAGGGGGCGGACACCGGGGAGCTGTTTTTT. Its translation: CASSERQGADTGELFF. The chain carries TRBV9 and TRBJ2-2; 10 bases fit TRBD1. The CDR3 loop spans 16 amino acids. The germline gives CDR1 SGDLS, CDR2 YYNGEE. Trimming at V came to 3 bases and at J to 3 bases, leaving 5 bases not matched to a gene.

This clone was recorded only once. The gene calls are TRBV7-6 and TRBJ2-2; D may be TRBD2 (5 bases). The length of the CDR3 is 15 residues. CDR1 and CDR2 (germline): SGHVS, FNYEAQ. The V end lost 5 bases, the J end lost 4 bases, and 14 bases lay between the germline ends. The CDR3 region is CASSQGRESTGELFF. The CDR3 nucleotides are TGTGCCAGCAGCCAAGGCCGGGAATCCACCGGGGAGCTGTTTTTT.

This clone was recorded a few times. J is TRBJ2-7 and V is TRBV7-6; D remains unclear. V was trimmed by 5 bases and J by 6 bases, leaving 14 bases between them. The length of the CDR3 is 13 residues. The germline V gene encodes CDR1 SGHVS and CDR2 FNYEAQ. This CDR3 is CASSLRRDGEQYF. CDR3 sequence (DNA): TGTGCCAGCAGCCTAAGGAGAGACGGCGAGCAGTACTTC.

CDR3: CASSQIAGGYNEQFF. In DNA, the CDR3 is TGCGCCAGCAGCCAAATAGCGGGGGGGTACAATGAGCAGTTCTTC. This chain joins TRBV5-1 and TRBJ2-1; 11 bases agree with TRBD2. The CDR3 has 15 amino acids. V lost 4 bases and J lost 4; bases outside the gene matches: 4. CDR1 is SGHRS and CDR2 is YFSETQ in the germline V gene.

This chain links TRBV6-5 with TRBJ1-2; D is possibly TRBD1 (6 bases). CDR3 length: 13 residues. The V and J ends lost 5 bases and 3 bases respectively, with 10 bases between them. Germline V gives CDR1 MNHEY, CDR2 SVGAGI. The CDR3 sequence: CASSRGGDYGYTF. The CDR3 region has the DNA TGTGCCAGCAGTAGGGGGGGCGACTATGGCTACACCTTC.

J is TRBJ2-2 and V is TRBV11-2; D gene unclear. The CDR3 is made up of 13 amino acids. V was pared by 5 bases and J by 11 bases, with 15 bases between. Germline CDR1 is SGHAT and CDR2 is FQNNGV. CDR3 sequence: CASSRSGGIELFF. As DNA, the CDR3 is TGTGCCAGCAGCCGCTCGGGTGGTATTGAGCTGTTTTTT.

The V and J genes are TRBV18 and TRBJ1-1; no clear D gene. The CDR3 consists of 14 residues. V was shortened by 4 bases and J by 2 bases, with 11 bases between the two germline ends. CDR1 is KGHSH and CDR2 is LQKENI in the germline V gene. The CDR3 bases are TGTGCCAGCTCACGAGTTGAAAGAAACACTGAAGCTTTCTTT. This gives the protein CASSRVERNTEAFF.